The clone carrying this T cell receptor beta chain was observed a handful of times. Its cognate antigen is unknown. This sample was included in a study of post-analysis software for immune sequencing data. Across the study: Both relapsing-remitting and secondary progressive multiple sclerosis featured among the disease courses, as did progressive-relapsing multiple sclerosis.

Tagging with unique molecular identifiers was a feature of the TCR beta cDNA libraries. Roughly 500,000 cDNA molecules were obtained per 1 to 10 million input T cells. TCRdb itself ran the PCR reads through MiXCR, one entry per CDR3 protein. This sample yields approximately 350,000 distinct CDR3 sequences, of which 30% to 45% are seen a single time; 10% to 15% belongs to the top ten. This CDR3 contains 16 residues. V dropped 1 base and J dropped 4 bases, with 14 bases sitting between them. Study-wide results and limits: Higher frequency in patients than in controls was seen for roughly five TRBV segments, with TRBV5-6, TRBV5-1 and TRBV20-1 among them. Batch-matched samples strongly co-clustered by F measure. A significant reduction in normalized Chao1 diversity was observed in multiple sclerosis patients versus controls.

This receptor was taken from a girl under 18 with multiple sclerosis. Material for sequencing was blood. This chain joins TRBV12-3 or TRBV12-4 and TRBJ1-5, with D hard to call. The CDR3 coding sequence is TGTGCCAGCAGTTTAGTAAACCTTGGGCCTAATCAGCCCCAGCATTTT. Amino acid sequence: CASSLVNLGPNQPQHF.